The following is a TCR beta chain sequence with its context. Its antigen is unknown. This entry is derived from a study of T cells in narcolepsy. Whole-study findings and limits: HCRT-specific and TRIB2-specific autoreactive clonotypes appeared among same-patient CSF and blood CD4+ clonotypes. In some patient and control memory CD4+ samples, autoreactive clones were absent.

Sequencing used immunoSEQ multiplex PCR; TCRdb keeps in-frame clones, though not all of them. The sample has 25,000 to 35,000 clones, 75% to 85% seen once. In germline, CDR1 is LNHDA, CDR2 SQIVND (reference sequence). Trimming pared 5 bases from V and 0 bases from J, leaving 14 bases between. The CDR3 is made up of 16 amino acids. The sample taken for sequencing was CD45RA- memory CD4+ T cells from PBMCs. This sequence joins TRBV19 and TRBJ1-5; tentatively, D is TRBD1 (6 bases). The receptor was isolated from a human donor with narcolepsy. This CDR3 reads CASSPIGQNSNQPQHF. DNA of the CDR3: TGTGCCAGTAGTCCGATAGGACAGAATAGCAATCAGCCCCAGCATTTT.